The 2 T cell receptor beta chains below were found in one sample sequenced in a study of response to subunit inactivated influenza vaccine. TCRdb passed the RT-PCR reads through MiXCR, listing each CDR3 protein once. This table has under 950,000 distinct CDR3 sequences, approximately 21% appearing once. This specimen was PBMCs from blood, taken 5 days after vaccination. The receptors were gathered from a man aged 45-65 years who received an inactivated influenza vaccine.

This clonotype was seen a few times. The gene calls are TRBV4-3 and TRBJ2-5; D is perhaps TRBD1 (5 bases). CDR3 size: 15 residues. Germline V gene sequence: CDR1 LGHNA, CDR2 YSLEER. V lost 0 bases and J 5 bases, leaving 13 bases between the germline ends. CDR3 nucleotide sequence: TGCGCCAGCAGCCAAGATTTGACCTCAGGGGAGACCCAGTACTTC. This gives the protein CASSQDLTSGETQYF.

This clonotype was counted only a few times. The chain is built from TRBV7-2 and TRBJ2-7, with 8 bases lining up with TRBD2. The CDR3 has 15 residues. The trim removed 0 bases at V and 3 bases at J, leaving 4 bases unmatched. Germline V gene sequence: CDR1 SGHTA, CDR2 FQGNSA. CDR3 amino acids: CASSLAPLADYEQYF. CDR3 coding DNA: TGTGCCAGCAGCTTAGCACCACTAGCGGACTACGAGCAGTACTTC.